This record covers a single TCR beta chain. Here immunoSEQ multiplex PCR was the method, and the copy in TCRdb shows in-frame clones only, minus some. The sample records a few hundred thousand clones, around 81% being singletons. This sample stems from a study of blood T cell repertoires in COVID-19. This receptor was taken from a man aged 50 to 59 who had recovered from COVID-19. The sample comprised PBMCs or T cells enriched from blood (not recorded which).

CDR3 DNA sequence: TGCGCCAGCGGAACTGGGACTAGCGGACCGACAGATACGCAGTATTTT. It translates to CASGTGTSGPTDTQYF. The chain uses TRBV5-1 and TRBJ2-3, with TRBD2 matching over 11 bases. The CDR3 consists of 16 residues. Trimming cost V 7 bases and J 3 bases; bases outside gene matches: 10. Germline V gene sequence: CDR1 SGHRS, CDR2 YFSETQ.